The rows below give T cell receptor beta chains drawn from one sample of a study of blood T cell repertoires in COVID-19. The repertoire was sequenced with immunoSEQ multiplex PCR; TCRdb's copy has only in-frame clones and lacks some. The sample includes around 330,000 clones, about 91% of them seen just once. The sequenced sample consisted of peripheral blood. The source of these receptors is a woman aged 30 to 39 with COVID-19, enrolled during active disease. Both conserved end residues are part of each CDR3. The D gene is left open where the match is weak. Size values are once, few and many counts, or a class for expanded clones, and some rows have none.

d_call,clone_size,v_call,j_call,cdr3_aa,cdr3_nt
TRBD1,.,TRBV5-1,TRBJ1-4,CASSLDRGDEKLFF,TGCGCCAGCAGCTTGGACAGGGGGGACGAAAAACTGTTTTTT
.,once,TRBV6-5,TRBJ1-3,CASSYSGGAGNTIYF,TGTGCCAGCAGTTACTCGGGGGGGGCGGGAAACACCATATATTTT
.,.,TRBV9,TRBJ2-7,CASSVGALGQSEQYF,TGTGCCAGCAGCGTAGGAGCCCTAGGTCAAAGCGAGCAGTACTTC
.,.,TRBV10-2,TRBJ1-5,CASSESKLVQPQHF,TGCGCCAGCAGTGAGTCGAAACTAGTGCAGCCCCAGCATTTT
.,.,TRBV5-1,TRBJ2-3,CASSLGTTPDTQYF,TGCGCCAGCAGCTTGGGGACAACCCCAGATACGCAGTATTTT
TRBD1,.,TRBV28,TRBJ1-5,CASSFDRGVFNQPQHF,TGTGCCAGCAGTTTCGACAGGGGTGTGTTCAATCAGCCCCAGCATTTT
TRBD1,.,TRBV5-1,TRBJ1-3,CASSTDRANTIYF,TGCGCCAGCAGCACGGACAGGGCCAACACCATATATTTT
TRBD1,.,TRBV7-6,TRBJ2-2,CASSSAAGQGNPKLFF,TGTGCCAGCAGCTCCGCGGCTGGACAGGGGAATCCTAAGCTGTTTTTT
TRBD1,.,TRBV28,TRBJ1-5,CASSSGQGVQPQHF,TGTGCCAGCAGTTCGGGACAGGGCGTTCAGCCCCAGCATTTT
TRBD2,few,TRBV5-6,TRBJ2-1,CASSLDLAGGLYPFF,TGTGCCAGCAGCTTGGATCTAGCGGGGGGTCTCTATCCGTTCTTC
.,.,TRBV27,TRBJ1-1,CASSWSGRGTEAFF,TGTGCCAGCAGTTGGTCAGGGAGGGGCACTGAAGCTTTCTTT
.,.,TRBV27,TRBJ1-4,CASSLVGAATNEKLFF,TGTGCCAGCAGTTTGGTGGGGGCAGCAACTAATGAAAAACTGTTTTTT
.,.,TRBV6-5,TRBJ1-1,CASRPFKGGITEAFF,TGTGCCAGCAGACCATTCAAGGGAGGGATCACTGAAGCTTTCTTT
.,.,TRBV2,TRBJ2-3,CASRTDSSTDTQYF,TGTGCCAGCAGGACAGATTCTAGCACAGATACGCAGTATTTT
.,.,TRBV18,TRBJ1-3,CASSPPGQAGSGNTIYF,TGTGCCAGCTCACCACCGGGACAAGCCGGGTCTGGAAACACCATATATTTT
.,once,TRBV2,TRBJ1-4,CASTGEKLFF,TGTGCCAGCACGGGTGAAAAACTGTTTTTT
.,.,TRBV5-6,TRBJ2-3,CASSLAPQARTDTQYF,TGTGCCAGCAGCTTGGCCCCCCAAGCCAGGACAGATACGCAGTATTTT
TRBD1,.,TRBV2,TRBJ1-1,CASREGQGMTEAFF,TGTGCCAGCAGAGAAGGACAGGGGATGACTGAAGCTTTCTTT
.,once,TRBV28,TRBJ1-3,CASTDSSGNTIYF,TGTGCCAGCACCGATAGCTCTGGAAACACCATATATTTT
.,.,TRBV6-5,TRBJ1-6,CASTFYPLGGKPLHF,TGTGCCAGCACTTTTTACCCCCTGGGCGGGAAGCCCCTCCACTTT
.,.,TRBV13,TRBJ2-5,CASSRDNQETQYF,TGTGCCAGCAGCCGGGACAACCAAGAGACCCAGTACTTC
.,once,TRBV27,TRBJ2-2,CASSYGQNTGELFF,TGTGCCAGCAGTTACGGACAAAACACCGGGGAGCTGTTTTTT
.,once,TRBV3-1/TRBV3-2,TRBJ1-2,CASSHPRDYGYTF,TGTGCCAGCAGCCACCCCAGGGATTATGGCTACACCTTC
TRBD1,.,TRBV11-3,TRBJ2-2,CASSLPETGTGNTGELFF,TGTGCCAGCAGCTTACCCGAAACCGGGACAGGTAACACCGGGGAGCTGTTTTTT
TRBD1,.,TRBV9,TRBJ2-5,CASSAPRGQAQETQYF,TGTGCCAGCAGCGCACCCAGGGGACAGGCACAAGAGACCCAGTACTTC
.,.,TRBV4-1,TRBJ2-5,CASSQEGQRVQETQYF,TGCGCCAGCAGCCAAGAGGGGCAGCGGGTCCAAGAGACCCAGTACTTC
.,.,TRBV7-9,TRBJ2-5,CASSLRRGYQETQYF,TGTGCCAGCAGCTTAAGGCGGGGATACCAAGAGACCCAGTACTTC
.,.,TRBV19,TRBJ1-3,CASSQGSSAGNTIYF,TGTGCCAGTAGCCAGGGATCTTCGGCTGGAAACACCATATATTTT
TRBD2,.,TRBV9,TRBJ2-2,CASSVVEGSGGTGELFF,TGTGCCAGCAGCGTAGTAGAGGGTAGCGGGGGAACCGGGGAGCTGTTTTTT
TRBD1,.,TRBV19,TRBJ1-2,CASSVTGGNGYTF,TGTGCCAGTAGTGTCACAGGGGGGAATGGCTACACCTTC
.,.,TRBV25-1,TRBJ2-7,CASTEVQLFTGEQYF,TGTGCCAGCACCGAGGTACAGCTGTTTACGGGGGAGCAGTACTTC
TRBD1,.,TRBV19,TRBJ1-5,CASTRQGANQPQHF,TGTGCCAGTACCCGACAGGGGGCGAATCAGCCCCAGCATTTT
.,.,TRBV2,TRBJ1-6,CASSPFQGTNSPLHF,TGTGCCAGCTCTCCTTTCCAGGGGACTAATTCACCCCTCCACTTT
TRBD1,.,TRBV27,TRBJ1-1,CASRDRRDTEAFF,TGTGCCAGCCGGGACAGGAGAGACACTGAAGCTTTCTTT
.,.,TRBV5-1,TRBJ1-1,CASSTQTGNTEAFF,TGCGCCAGCAGCACACAGACAGGGAACACTGAAGCTTTCTTT